A single sample gave rise to the 7 T cell receptor beta chains below, sequenced in a study of cytomegalovirus exposure and HLA in healthy donors (dated by TCRdb to 2016 to 2017). Library preparation was by the immunoSEQ multiplex PCR assay. A mixture of 60 forward primers for TCR Vbeta segments and 13 reverse primers for TCR Jbeta segments was used in the multiplex PCR. In its TCRdb copy, this immuneACCESS table keeps in-frame sequences only and misses some clones. Where compared with another copy, unresolved V genes explain less than half of these, and the others have no known cause. This sample is represented by some 80,000 clones; about 78% of them were singletons. The top ten hold around 1.5% of the sample. What was sequenced was PBMCs. Receptor source: a man aged 40-49 years in good health and CMV-seronegative.

V usage is TRBV7-2 and J usage is TRBJ2-1; 7 bases line up with TRBD1. The CDR3 covers 16 residues. After removal of 5 bases from V and 4 bases from J, the junction contained 11 bases not matched to a gene. CDR1 SGHTA and CDR2 FQGNSA come from the germline V gene. CDR3 DNA: TGTGCCAGCAGCCCGCCTTCCGGGACAGAATACAATGAGCAGTTCTTC. This sequence encodes CASSPPSGTEYNEQFF.

CDR3 bases: TGTGCCAGCGCTTCCGGTGGGACAGGGAGGAGTTTCTACGAGCAGTACTTC. Translation: CASASGGTGRSFYEQYF. The rearrangement links TRBV28 to TRBJ2-5, with 9 bases lining up with TRBD1. The DNA matches TRBJ2-7 better at its end, which makes the J call doubtful. Germline V gene sequence: CDR1 MDHEN, CDR2 SYDVKM. The length of the CDR3 is 17 residues.

This clone was seen just once. This rearrangement joins TRBV4-2 to TRBJ2-5; 10 nucleotides match TRBD2. The CDR3 spans 15 residues. J lost 3 bases, V lost 1 base, and 2 bases had no gene match. Per germline, CDR1 LGHNA and CDR2 YNFKEQ. CDR3 region: CASSQGGLAEETQYF. The CDR3 bases are TGTGCCAGCAGCCAAGGTGGACTAGCGGAAGAGACCCAGTACTTC.

This chain uses TRBV7-9 with TRBJ1-4; 7 bases are a match to TRBD1. After removal of 1 base from V and 6 bases from J, the junction contained 2 bases not matched to a gene. Germline V lookup: CDR1 SEHNR, CDR2 FQNEAQ (reference sequence). The CDR3 extends over 14 amino acids. This CDR3 reads CASSLGTGDEKLFF. CDR3 nucleotides: TGTGCCAGCAGCTTAGGTACAGGGGATGAAAAACTGTTTTTT.

The CDR3: CASSVGQGTFNEQFF. CDR3 nucleotide sequence: TGTGCCAGCAGCGTAGGACAGGGGACCTTCAATGAGCAGTTCTTC. The rearrangement joins TRBV9 to TRBJ2-1; 8 bases are a match to TRBD1. The CDR3 has 15 residues. With V trimmed by 0 bases and J by 6 bases, 5 bases remained unmatched. Germline values: CDR1 SGDLS, CDR2 YYNGEE.

The V gene is TRBV14, the J gene TRBJ2-5; 7 nucleotides agree with TRBD2. V lost 3 bases to trimming and J lost 5 bases; unmatched junction nucleotides: 3. In germline, CDR1 is SGHDN, CDR2 FVKESK. The CDR3 is made up of 13 amino acids. The CDR3 DNA is TGTGCCAGCAGCCATGGACTAGATGAGACCCAGTACTTC. As protein: CASSHGLDETQYF. Together with reference TRBV14 and TRBJ2-5, the CDR3 gives the full variable domain: EAGVTQFPSHSVIEKGQTVTLRCDPISGHDNLYWYRRVMGKEIKFLLHFVKESKQDESGMPNNRFLAERTGGTYSTLKVQPAELEDSGVYFCASSHGLDETQYFGPGTRLLVL.

The chain's CDR3 is CASGKGQGREKLFF. Here the CDR3 DNA reads TGTGCTAGTGGCAAGGGACAGGGGAGGGAAAAACTGTTTTTT. The chain links TRBV12-5 to TRBJ1-4, with 10 bases lining up with TRBD1. This CDR3 is 14 amino acids long. Unmatched junction bases numbered 6, after V lost 6 bases and J lost 8 bases. From germline, CDR1 is LGHNT and CDR2 FRNRAP.